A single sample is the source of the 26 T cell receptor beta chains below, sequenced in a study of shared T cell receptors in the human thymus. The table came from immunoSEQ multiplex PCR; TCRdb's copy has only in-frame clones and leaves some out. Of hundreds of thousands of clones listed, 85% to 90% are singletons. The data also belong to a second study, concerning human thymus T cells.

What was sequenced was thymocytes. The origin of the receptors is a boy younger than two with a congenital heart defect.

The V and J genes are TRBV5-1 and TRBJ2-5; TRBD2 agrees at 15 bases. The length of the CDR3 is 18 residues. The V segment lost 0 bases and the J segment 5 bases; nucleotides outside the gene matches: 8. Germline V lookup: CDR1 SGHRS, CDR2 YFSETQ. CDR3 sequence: CASSLAEGLAGGRETQYF. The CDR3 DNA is TGCGCCAGCAGCTTGGCCGAGGGACTAGCGGGAGGCAGGGAGACCCAGTACTTC.

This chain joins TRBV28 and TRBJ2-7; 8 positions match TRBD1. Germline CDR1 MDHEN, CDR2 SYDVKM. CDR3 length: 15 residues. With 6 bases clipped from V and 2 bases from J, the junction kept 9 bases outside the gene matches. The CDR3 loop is CASRPGTGDPYEQYF. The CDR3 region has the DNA TGTGCCAGCAGACCCGGGACAGGTGATCCCTACGAGCAGTACTTC. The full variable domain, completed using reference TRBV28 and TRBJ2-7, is DVKVTQSSRYLVKRTGEKVFLECVQDMDHENMFWYRQDPGLGLRLIYFSYDVKMKEKGDIPEGYSVSREKKERFSLILESASTNQTSMYLCASRPGTGDPYEQYFGPGTRLTVT.

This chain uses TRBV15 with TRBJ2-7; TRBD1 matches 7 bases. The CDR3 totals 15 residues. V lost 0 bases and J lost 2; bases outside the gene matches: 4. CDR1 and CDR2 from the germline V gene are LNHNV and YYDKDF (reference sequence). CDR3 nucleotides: TGTGCCACCAGCAGAGATACGACAGGGCCCTACGAGCAGTACTTC. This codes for CATSRDTTGPYEQYF.

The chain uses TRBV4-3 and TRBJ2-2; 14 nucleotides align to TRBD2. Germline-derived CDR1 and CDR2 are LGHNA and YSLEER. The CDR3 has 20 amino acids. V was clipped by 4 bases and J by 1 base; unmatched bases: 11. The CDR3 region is CASSRGTSGSRDVNTGELFF. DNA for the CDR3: TGCGCCAGCAGCCGTGGGACTAGCGGGAGTCGCGACGTGAACACCGGGGAGCTGTTTTTT.

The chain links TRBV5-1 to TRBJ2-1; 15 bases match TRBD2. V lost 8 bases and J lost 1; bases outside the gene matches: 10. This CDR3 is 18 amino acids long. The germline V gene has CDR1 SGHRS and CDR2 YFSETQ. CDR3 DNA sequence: TGCGCCAGTCTCCTAGGACTAGCGGGAGGGGCTTCCTACAATGAGCAGTTCTTC. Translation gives CASLLGLAGGASYNEQFF.

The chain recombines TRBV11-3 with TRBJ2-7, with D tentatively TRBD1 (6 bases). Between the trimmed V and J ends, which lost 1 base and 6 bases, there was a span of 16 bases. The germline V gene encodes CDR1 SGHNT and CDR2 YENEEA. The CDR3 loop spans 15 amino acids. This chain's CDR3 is CASSLGTVLSGEQYF. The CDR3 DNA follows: TGTGCCAGCAGCTTAGGGACAGTTCTATCGGGCGAGCAGTACTTC.

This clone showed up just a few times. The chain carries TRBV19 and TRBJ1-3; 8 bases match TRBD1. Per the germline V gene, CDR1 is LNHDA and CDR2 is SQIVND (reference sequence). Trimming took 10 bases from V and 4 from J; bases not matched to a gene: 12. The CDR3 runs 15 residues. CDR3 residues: CATQQLTGGGNTIYF. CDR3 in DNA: TGTGCCACCCAGCAACTTACAGGGGGAGGAAACACCATATATTTT.

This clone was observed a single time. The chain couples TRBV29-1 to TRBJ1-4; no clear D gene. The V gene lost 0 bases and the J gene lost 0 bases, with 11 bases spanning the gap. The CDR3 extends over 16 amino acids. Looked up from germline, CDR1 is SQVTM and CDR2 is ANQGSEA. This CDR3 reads CSVEEGSPATNEKLFF. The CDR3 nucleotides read TGCAGCGTTGAAGAGGGCAGTCCTGCAACTAATGAAAAACTGTTTTTT.

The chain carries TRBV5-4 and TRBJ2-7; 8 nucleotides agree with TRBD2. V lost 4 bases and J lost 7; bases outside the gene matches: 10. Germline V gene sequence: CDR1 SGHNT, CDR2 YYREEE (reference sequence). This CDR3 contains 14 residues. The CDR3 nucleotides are TGTGCCAGCAGCCCCGGTTTAGCGGGACCAGAGCAGTACTTC. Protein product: CASSPGLAGPEQYF.

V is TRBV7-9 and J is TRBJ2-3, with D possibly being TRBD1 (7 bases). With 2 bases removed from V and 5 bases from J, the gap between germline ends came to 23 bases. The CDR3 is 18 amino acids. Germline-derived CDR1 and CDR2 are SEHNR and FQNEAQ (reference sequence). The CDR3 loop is CASSLRQGGIRTGDTQYF. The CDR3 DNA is TGTGCCAGCAGCTTAAGACAGGGCGGGATACGAACGGGAGATACGCAGTATTTT.

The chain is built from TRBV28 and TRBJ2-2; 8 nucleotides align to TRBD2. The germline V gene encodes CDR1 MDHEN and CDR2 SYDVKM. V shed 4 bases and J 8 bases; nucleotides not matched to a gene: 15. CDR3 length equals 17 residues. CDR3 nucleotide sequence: TGTGCCAGCAGTTCCCAAGCGGGAGACAATAAAGGGGGGGAGCTGTTTTTT. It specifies CASSSQAGDNKGGELFF.

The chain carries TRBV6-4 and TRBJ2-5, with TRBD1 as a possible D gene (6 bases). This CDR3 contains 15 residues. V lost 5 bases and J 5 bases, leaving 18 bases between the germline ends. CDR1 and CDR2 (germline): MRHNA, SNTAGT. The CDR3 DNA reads TGTGCCAGCAGTCCCTCAGGGGTAGGGGGTGAGACCCAGTACTTC. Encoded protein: CASSPSGVGGETQYF.

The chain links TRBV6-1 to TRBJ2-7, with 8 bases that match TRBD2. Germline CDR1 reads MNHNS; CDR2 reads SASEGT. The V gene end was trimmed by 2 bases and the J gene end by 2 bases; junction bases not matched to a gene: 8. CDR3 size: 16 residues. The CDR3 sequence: CASSESITAGAYEQYF. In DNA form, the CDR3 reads TGTGCCAGCAGTGAATCGATCACAGCGGGAGCCTACGAGCAGTACTTC.

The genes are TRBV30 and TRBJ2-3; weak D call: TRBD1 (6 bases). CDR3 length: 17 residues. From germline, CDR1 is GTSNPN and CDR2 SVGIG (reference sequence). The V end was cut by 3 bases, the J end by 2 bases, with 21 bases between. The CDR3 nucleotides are TGTGCCTGGAGGAAGGGCCGAGGACAGAGCTCCACAGATACGCAGTATTTT. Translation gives CAWRKGRGQSSTDTQYF.

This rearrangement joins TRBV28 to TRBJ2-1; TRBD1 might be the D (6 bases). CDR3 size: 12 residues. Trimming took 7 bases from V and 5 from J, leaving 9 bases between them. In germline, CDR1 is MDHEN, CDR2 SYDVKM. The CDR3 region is CASNRGNNEQFF. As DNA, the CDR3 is TGTGCCAGCAATAGGGGGAACAATGAGCAGTTCTTC.

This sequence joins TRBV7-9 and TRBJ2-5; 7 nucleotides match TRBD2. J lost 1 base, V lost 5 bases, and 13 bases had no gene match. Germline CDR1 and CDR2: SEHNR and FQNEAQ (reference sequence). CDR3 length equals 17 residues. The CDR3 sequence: CASSPEGREDFQETQYF. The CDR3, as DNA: TGTGCCAGCAGCCCTGAGGGACGGGAGGACTTCCAAGAGACCCAGTACTTC. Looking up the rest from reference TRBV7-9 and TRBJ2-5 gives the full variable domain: DTGVSQNPRHKITKRGQNVTFRCDPISEHNRLYWYRQTLGQGPEFLTYFQNEAQLEKSRLLSDRFSAERPKGSFSTLEIQRTEQGDSAMYLCASSPEGREDFQETQYFGPGTRLLVL.

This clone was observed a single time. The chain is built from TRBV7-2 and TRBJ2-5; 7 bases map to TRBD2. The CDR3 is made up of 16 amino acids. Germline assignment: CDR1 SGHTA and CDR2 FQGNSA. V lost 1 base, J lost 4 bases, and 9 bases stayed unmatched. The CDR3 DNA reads TGTGCCAGCAGCTTAGTATCTCGGGGGGTCCCAGAGACCCAGTACTTC. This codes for CASSLVSRGVPETQYF.

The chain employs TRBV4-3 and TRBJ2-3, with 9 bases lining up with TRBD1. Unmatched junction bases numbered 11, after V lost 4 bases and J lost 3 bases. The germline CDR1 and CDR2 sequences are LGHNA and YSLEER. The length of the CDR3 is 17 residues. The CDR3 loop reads CASSLDGQGRLTDTQYF. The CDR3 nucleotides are TGCGCCAGCAGCCTGGACGGACAGGGGAGGTTAACAGATACGCAGTATTTT.

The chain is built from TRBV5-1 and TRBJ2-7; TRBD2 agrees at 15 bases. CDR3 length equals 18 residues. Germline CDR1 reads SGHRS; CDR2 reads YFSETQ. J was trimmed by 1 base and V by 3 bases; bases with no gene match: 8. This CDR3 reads CASSYLGGLAGGSYEQYF. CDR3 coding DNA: TGCGCCAGCAGCTACTTGGGTGGACTAGCGGGAGGGTCCTACGAGCAGTACTTC.

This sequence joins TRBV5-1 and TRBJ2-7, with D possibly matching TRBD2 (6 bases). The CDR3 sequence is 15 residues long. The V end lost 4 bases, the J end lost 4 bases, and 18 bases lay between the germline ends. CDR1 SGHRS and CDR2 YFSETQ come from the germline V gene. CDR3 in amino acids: CASSQRRAPFYEQYF. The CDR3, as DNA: TGCGCCAGCAGCCAGCGGAGGGCCCCTTTTTACGAGCAGTACTTC.

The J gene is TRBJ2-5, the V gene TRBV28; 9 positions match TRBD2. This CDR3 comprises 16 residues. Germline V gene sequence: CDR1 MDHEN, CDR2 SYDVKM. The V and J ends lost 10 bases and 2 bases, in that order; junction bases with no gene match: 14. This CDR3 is CATRGVAGERQETQYF. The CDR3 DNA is TGTGCCACCCGGGGGGTAGCGGGAGAGAGACAAGAGACCCAGTACTTC.

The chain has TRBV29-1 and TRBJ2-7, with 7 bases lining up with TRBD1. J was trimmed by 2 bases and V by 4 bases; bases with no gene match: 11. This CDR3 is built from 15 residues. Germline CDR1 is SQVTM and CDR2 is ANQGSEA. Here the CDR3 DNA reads TGCAGCGTTGCGACAATCGAGGGACAGACCTACGAGCAGTACTTC. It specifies CSVATIEGQTYEQYF.

CDR3 amino acids: CASSLDRGLDEQFF. The CDR3 DNA reads as TGTGCCAGCAGTTTGGACAGGGGGCTGGATGAGCAGTTCTTC. The V gene is TRBV28, the J gene TRBJ2-1; 11 bases map to TRBD1. Germline assignment: CDR1 MDHEN and CDR2 SYDVKM. V lost 3 bases to trimming and J lost 8 bases; unmatched junction nucleotides: 3. This CDR3 is built from 14 residues.

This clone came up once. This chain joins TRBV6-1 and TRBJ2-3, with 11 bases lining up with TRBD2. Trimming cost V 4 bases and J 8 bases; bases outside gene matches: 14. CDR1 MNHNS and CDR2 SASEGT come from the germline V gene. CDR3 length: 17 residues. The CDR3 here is CASSAPILAGGHVTQYF. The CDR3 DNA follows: TGTGCCAGCAGTGCTCCTATCCTAGCGGGGGGCCACGTTACGCAGTATTTT.

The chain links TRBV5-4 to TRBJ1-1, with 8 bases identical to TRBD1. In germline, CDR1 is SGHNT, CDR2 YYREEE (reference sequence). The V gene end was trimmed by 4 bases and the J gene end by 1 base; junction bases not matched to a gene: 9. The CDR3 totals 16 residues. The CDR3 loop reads CASSLRQGRKNTEAFF. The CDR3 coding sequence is TGTGCCAGCAGCCTTCGACAGGGGCGAAAGAACACTGAAGCTTTCTTT.

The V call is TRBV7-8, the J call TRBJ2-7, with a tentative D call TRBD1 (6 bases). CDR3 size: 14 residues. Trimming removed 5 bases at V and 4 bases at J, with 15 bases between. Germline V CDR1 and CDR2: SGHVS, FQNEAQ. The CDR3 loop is CASSTGTRIYEQYF. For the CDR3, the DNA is TGTGCCAGCAGCACCGGGACACGCATATACGAGCAGTACTTC.